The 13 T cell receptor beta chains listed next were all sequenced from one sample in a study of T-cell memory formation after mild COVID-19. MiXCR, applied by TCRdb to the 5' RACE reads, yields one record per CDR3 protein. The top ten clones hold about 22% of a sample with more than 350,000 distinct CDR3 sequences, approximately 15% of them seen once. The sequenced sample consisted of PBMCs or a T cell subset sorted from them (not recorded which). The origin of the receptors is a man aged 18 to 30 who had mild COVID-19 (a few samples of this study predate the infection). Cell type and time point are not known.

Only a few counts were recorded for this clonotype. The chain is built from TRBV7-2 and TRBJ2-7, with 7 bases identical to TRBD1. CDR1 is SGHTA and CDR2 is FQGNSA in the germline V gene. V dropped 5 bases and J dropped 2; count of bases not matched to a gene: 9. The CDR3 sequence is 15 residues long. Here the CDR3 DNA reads TGTGCCAGCAGCAGACAGGGTGCTTCGACCTACGAGCAGTACTTC. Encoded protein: CASSRQGASTYEQYF.

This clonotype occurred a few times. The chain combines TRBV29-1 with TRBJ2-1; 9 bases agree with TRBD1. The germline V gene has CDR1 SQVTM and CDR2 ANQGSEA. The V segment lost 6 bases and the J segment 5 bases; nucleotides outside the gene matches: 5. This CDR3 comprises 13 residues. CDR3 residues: CSVSRTGDNEQFF. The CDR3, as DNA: TGCAGCGTATCAAGGACAGGGGACAATGAGCAGTTCTTC.

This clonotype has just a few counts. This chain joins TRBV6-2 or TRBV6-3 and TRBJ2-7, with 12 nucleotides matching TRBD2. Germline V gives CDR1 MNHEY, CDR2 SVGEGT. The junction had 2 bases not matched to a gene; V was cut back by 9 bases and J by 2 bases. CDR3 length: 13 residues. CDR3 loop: CASRLAGAYEQYV. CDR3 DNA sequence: TGTGCCAGTCGACTAGCGGGGGCCTACGAGCAGTACGTC.

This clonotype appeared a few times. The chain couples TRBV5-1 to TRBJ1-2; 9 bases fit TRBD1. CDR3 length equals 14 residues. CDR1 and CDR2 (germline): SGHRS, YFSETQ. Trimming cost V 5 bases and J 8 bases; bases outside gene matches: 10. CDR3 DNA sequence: TGCGCCAGCAGAGAACCGGGACAGGGTCAGGGCTACACCTTC. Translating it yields CASREPGQGQGYTF.

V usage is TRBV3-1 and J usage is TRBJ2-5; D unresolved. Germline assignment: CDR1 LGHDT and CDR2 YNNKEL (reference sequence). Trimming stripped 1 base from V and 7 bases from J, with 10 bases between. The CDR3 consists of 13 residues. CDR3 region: CASSQGRLGTQYF. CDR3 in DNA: TGTGCCAGCAGCCAAGGACGGTTGGGGACCCAGTACTTC.

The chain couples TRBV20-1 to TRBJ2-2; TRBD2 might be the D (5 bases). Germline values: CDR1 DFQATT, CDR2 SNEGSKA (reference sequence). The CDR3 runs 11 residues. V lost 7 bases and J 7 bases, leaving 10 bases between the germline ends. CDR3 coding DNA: TGCAGTGTCCCAGACTACGGGGAGCTGTTTTTT. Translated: CSVPDYGELFF.

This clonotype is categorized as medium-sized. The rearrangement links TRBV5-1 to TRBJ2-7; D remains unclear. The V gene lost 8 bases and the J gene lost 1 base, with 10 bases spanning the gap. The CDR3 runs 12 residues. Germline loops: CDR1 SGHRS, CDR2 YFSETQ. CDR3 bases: TGCGCCAGTGGATTTGGGTCCTACGAGCAGTACTTC. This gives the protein CASGFGSYEQYF. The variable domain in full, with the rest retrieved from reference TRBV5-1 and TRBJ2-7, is KAGVTQTPRYLIKTRGQQVTLSCSPISGHRSVSWYQQTPGQGLQFLFEYFSETQRNKGNFPGRFSGRQFSNSRSEMNVSTLELGDSALYLCASGFGSYEQYFGPGTRLTVT.

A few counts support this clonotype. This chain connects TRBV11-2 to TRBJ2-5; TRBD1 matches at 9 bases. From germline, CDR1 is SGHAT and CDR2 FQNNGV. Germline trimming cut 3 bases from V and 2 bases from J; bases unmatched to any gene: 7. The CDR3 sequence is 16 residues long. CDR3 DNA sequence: TGTGCCAGCAGCTTTCCGACAGGGGGGGAACAAGAGACCCAGTACTTC. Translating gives CASSFPTGGEQETQYF.

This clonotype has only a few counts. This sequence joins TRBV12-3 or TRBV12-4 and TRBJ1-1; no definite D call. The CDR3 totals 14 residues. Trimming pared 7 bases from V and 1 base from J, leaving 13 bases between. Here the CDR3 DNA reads TGTGCCAGCACCCCACGTCACGGGAACACTGAAGCTTTCTTT. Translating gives CASTPRHGNTEAFF.

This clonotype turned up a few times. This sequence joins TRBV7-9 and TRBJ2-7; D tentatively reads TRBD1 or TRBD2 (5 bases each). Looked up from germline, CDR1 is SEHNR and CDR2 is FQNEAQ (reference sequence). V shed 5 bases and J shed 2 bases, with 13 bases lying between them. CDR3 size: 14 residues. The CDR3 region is CASSVTGPPYEQYF. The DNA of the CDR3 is TGTGCCAGCAGCGTAACGGGACCGCCCTACGAGCAGTACTTC.

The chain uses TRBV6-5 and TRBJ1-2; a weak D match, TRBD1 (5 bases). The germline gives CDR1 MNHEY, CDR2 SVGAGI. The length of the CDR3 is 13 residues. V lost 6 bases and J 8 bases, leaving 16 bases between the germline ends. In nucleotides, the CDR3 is TGTGCCAGCAGCATCCGGGGGGAGACGGGCTACACCTTC. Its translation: CASSIRGETGYTF.

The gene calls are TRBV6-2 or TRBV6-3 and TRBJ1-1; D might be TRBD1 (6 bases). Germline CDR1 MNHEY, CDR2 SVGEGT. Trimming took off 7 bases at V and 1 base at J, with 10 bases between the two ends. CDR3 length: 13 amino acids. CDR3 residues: CASTDRPNTEAFF. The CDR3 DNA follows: TGTGCCAGCACCGACAGGCCGAACACTGAAGCTTTCTTT.

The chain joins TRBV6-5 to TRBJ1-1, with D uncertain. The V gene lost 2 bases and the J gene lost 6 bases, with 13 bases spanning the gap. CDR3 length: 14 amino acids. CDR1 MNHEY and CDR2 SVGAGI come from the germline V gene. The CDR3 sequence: CASSYGVLGPEAFF. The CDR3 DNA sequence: TGTGCCAGCAGTTACGGTGTTTTAGGGCCTGAAGCTTTCTTT.